These T cell receptor beta chains were read from a single sample in a study of T cells in Graves' hyperthyroidism and ophthalmopathy. TCRdb re-called the multiplex PCR reads with MiXCR, one entry per CDR3 protein. The repertoire holds 350,000 to 400,000 distinct CDR3 sequences, with under 15% as singletons. Specimen: blood. The origin of the receptors is a woman aged 30 to 39 with Graves' hyperthyroidism. Each CDR3 is given with its conserved first and last residue. D genes are given only for firm matches. For some rows the clone size is stated as once, few or many, or as a class when expanded; others skip it.

j_call | d_call | v_call | clone_size | cdr3_nt | cdr3_aa
TRBJ1-1 | - | TRBV4-2 | - | TGTGCCAGCAGCCAAGACAGGGTTGGCACTGAAGCTTTCTTT | CASSQDRVGTEAFF
TRBJ2-2 | - | TRBV3-1 | many | TGTGCCAGCAGCCAAGCCCAGGTGCGTGGCGGGGAGCTGTTTTTT | CASSQAQVRGGELFF
TRBJ1-2 | TRBD1 | TRBV5-1 | - | TGCGCCAGCAGCTGGGGACAGGGAATTGGCTACACCTTC | CASSWGQGIGYTF
TRBJ2-5 | - | TRBV20-1 | few | TGCAGTGCTAGAGGCCCGACCACCGTAGGGTATCAAGAGACCCAGTACTTC | CSARGPTTVGYQETQYF
TRBJ2-7 | - | TRBV3-1 | many | TGTGCCAGCAGCCAAGATCCAGTAGGCCGGTCGAACTACGAGCAGTACTTC | CASSQDPVGRSNYEQYF
TRBJ2-7 | - | TRBV11-1 | many | TGTGCCAGCAGCTTATCCGGGGCAGTCTACGAGCAGTACTTC | CASSLSGAVYEQYF
TRBJ2-5 | - | TRBV9 | many | TGTGCCAGCAGCGTAGGGACAGTCCAAGAGACCCAGTACTTC | CASSVGTVQETQYF
TRBJ2-7 | TRBD1 | TRBV7-9 | - | TGTGCCAGCAGCTGGGGACAGGAAAGGCAGTACTTC | CASSWGQERQYF
TRBJ2-2 | - | TRBV12-3/TRBV12-4 | - | TGTGCCAGCAGCAAACTGACCGGGGAGCTGTTTTTT | CASSKLTGELFF
TRBJ2-1 | - | TRBV20-1 | - | TGCAGTGCTAGAGGCCCCATCGAGGAGAGCTCCTACAATGAGCAGTTCTTC | CSARGPIEESSYNEQFF
TRBJ1-2 | - | TRBV28 | many | TGTGCCAGCAGTTTGCTAAGGCAGAACCTTGGCTACACCTTC | CASSLLRQNLGYTF
TRBJ2-5 | TRBD2 | TRBV7-7 | many | TGTGCTAGCAGCCCTGGACTAGGCGGCGAGACCCAGTACTTC | CASSPGLGGETQYF
TRBJ1-1 | TRBD1 | TRBV20-1 | many | TGCAGTGCCAATTACGGGACAGTGAACACTGAAGCTTTCTTT | CSANYGTVNTEAFF
TRBJ2-6 | - | TRBV29-1 | - | TGCAGCGTTGAAGGAGTGAGGGATACTGGGGCCAACGTCCTGACTTTC | CSVEGVRDTGANVLTF
TRBJ2-7 | - | TRBV19 | - | TGTGCCAGTAGTATAGATGGCGGACGGGACTACGAGCAGTACTTC | CASSIDGGRDYEQYF
TRBJ2-2 | TRBD1 | TRBV5-1 | many | TGCGCCAGCAGCGAAAGGACAGGGGGCCACACCGGGGAGCTGTTTTTT | CASSERTGGHTGELFF
TRBJ1-6 | - | TRBV28 | many | TGTGCCAGCAGGCCTTATTCAGGGCTGCAATCACCCCTCCACTTT | CASRPYSGLQSPLHF
TRBJ2-3 | TRBD2 | TRBV7-2 | many | TGTGCCAGCAGCACCCAGGCGGGAGGGCCTAGGGCAGATACGCAGTATTTT | CASSTQAGGPRADTQYF
TRBJ1-4 | - | TRBV6-1 | many | TGTGCCAGCGATCCCGGAAGGGGGGGGGCCCCTAATGAAAAACTGTTTTTT | CASDPGRGGAPNEKLFF
TRBJ1-4 | - | TRBV27 | - | TGTGCCAGCAGTTTAATAGGGGCCGAGGAAAAACTGTTTTTT | CASSLIGAEEKLFF
TRBJ2-2 | TRBD1 | TRBV20-1 | few | TGCAGTGCTAGGGTGACAGGGACCGGGGAGCTGTTTTTT | CSARVTGTGELFF
TRBJ2-7 | - | TRBV20-1 | - | TGCAGTGCTAGGCCTATAATCCACGAGCAGTACTTC | CSARPIIHEQYF
TRBJ2-7 | TRBD2 | TRBV12-3/TRBV12-4 | many | TGTGCCAGCAGTAGAAGCGGGAGTGCGAACGAGCAGTACTTC | CASSRSGSANEQYF
TRBJ1-3 | - | TRBV6-1 | few | TGTGCCAGCAGACTCCGGGACTCTGGAAACACCATATATTTT | CASRLRDSGNTIYF
TRBJ2-7 | TRBD1 | TRBV27 | many | TGTGCCAGCAGTTCGGCCAGGGGGCGTGAGCAGTACTTC | CASSSARGREQYF
TRBJ2-1 | TRBD2 | TRBV4-1 | few | TGCGCCAGCAGCCAGCTAGCGGGAGGGGGCTGGGATGAGCAGTTCTTC | CASSQLAGGGWDEQFF